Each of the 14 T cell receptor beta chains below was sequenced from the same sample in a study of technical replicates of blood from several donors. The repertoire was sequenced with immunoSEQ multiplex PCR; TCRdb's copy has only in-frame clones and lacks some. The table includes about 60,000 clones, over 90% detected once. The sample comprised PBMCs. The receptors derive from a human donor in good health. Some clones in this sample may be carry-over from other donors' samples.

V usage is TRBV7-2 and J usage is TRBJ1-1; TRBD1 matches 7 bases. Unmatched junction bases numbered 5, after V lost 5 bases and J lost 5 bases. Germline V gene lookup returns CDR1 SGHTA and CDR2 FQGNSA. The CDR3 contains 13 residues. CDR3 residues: CASSETGRTEAFF. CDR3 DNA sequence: TGTGCCAGCAGCGAGACAGGGAGGACTGAAGCTTTCTTT.

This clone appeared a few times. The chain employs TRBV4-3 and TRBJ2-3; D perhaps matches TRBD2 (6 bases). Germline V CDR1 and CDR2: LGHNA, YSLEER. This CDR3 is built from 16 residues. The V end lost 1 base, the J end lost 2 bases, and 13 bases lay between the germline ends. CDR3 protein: CASSQAQGGNTDTQYF. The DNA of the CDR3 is TGCGCCAGCAGCCAAGCGCAGGGAGGAAACACAGATACGCAGTATTTT.

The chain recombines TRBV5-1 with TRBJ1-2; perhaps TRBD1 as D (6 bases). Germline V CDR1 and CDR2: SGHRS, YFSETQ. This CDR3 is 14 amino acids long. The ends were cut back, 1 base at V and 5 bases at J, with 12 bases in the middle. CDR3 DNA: TGCGCCAGCAGCTTGAACGGACAGACGTATGGCTACACCTTC. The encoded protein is CASSLNGQTYGYTF.

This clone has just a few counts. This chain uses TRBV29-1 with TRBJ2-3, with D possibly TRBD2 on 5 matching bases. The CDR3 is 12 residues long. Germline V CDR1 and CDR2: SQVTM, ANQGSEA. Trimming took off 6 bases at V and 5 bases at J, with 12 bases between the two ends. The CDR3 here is CSVPGFIDTQYF. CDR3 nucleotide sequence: TGCAGCGTCCCGGGATTTATAGATACGCAGTATTTT.

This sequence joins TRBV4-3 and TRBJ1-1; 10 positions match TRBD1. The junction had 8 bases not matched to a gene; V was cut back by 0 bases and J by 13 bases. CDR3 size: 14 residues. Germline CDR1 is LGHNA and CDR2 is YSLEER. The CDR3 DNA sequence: TGCGCCAGCAGCCAAGACCGGACAGGGGGAAGTGGTTTCTTT. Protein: CASSQDRTGGSGFF.

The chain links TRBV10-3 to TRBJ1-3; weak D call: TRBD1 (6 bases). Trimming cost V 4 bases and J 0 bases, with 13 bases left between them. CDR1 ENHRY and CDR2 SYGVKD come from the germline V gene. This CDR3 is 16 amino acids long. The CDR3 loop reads CAISGGGQASGNTIYF. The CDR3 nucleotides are TGTGCCATCAGTGGAGGGGGACAAGCCTCTGGAAACACCATATATTTT.

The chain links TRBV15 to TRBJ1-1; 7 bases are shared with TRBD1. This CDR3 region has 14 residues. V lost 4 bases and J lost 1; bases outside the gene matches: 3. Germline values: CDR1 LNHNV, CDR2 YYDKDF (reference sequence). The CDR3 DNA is TGTGCCACCAGCAACCCAGGGGGGAACACTGAAGCTTTCTTT. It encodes CATSNPGGNTEAFF. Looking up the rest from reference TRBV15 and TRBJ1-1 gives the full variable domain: DAMVIQNPRYQVTQFGKPVTLSCSQTLNHNVMYWYQQKSSQAPKLLFHYYDKDFNNEADTPDNFQSRRPNTSFCFLDIRSPGLGDTAMYLCATSNPGGNTEAFFGQGTRLTVV.

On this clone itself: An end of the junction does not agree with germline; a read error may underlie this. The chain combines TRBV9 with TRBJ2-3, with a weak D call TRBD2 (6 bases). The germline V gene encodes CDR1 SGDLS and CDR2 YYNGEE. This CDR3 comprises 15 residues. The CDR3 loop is CASSVAGGSRDTQYF. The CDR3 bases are TGTGCCAGCAGCGTAGCAGGAGGGAGCAGAGATACGCAGTATTTT.

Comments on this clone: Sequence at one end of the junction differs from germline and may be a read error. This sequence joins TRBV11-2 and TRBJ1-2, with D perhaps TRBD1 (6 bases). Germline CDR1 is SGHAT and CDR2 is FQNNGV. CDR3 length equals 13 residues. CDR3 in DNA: TGTGCCAGCAGCTCCCGGGACAAGGGCTTCCCCTTCTTC. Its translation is CASSSRDKGFPFF.

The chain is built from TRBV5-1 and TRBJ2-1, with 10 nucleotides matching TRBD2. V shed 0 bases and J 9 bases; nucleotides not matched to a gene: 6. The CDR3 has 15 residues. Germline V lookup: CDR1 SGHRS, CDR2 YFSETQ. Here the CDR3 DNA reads TGCGCCAGCAGCTTGGCCATAAGCGGGGGGGGTGAGCAGTTCTTC. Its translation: CASSLAISGGGEQFF.

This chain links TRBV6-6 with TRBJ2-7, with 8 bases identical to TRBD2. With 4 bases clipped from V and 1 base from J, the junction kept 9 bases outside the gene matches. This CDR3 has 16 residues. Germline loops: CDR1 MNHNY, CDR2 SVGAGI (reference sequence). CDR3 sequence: CASSSSGTGGSYEQYF. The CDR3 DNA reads TGTGCCAGCAGTTCCAGCGGGACGGGGGGGTCCTACGAGCAGTACTTC.

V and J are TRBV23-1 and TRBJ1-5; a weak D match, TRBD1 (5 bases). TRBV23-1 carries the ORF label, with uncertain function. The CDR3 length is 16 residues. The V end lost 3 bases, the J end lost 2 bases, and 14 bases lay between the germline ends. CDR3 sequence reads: CASSHSLGGCNQPQHF. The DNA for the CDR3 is TGCGCCAGCAGTCATTCCCTGGGGGGATGCAATCAGCCCCAGCATTTT.

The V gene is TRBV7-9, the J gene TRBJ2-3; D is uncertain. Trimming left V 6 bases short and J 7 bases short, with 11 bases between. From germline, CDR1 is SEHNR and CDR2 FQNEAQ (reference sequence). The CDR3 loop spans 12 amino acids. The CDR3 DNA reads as TGTGCCAGCAGTACTACCGGTAATACGCAGTATTTT. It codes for CASSTTGNTQYF.

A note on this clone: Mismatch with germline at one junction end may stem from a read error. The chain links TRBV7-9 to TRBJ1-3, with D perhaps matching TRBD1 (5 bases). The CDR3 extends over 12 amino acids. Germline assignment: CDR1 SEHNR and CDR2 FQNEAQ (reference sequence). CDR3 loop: CASSPSRGQLTF. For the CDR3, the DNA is TGTGCCAGCAGCCCCTCCAGAGGACAACTCACATTT.